A single TCR beta chain is shown here with its context. What antigen it recognizes has not been identified. Base qualities were left out, and no much larger clone turns up one base away. The sample comes from a study of T cells in Graves' hyperthyroidism and ophthalmopathy (dated by TCRdb to the late 2010s). Looking at the study overall: Peripheral blood was sampled at the time of initial diagnosis, prior to any treatment. TCR V-J signatures able to tell the groups apart were searched for in a discovery cohort of some 97 patients, of whom approximately 40 had Graves' ophthalmopathy and about 60 had stable Graves' hyperthyroidism. Prospective prediction of ophthalmopathy was tested in an independent validation cohort consisting of about 19 hyperthyroidism patients and about 17 patients who later progressed to ophthalmopathy. The approximately 100 discovery patients were randomly divided into training and test sets at a 7:3 ratio. Thyroid tissue and blood T-cell repertoires from about six Graves' hyperthyroidism patients were also compared in the study. After blood sampling, hyperthyroidism patients were treated with methimazole at a starting dose of 30 mg daily, and ophthalmopathy patients were treated with high-dose intravenous methylprednisolone. The paper describes TCR Vbeta CDR3 sequencing of roughly 130 peripheral blood samples, made up of 43 ophthalmopathy patients, 70 to 75 hyperthyroidism patients and around 17 progressor patients. Here is what the overall study found, with its caveats: In cross-validation, a model built on a 13 V-J signature told ophthalmopathy apart from stable hyperthyroidism with approximately 91% sensitivity and about 81% specificity, and in testing the same model reached 80%/75%. Most expanded thyroid clonotypes (frequency above 0.001) were also found in blood, which suggests that blood repertoires may mirror thyroid immune responses. Sample size was not statistically predetermined, and blinding of investigators to group allocation was not performed. In validation, the model predicted progression to ophthalmopathy a median of 6.5 months before onset, with approximately 70% sensitivity and 72.22% specificity.

Reading the germline V gene gives CDR1 MGHDK and CDR2 SYGVNS. The CDR3 contains 17 residues, cysteine and phenylalanine counted. Just the 51-base CDR3 DNA is kept, in frame starting at base 1. The V and J ends are trimmed by 4 bases and 3 bases, leaving 19 bases between them. Ophthalmopathy patients had moderately to severely active disease, with a Clinical Activity Score of 3 or more, a NOSPECS grade of 4 or more, and a disease duration of less than 3 months. Any patient with an uncontrolled infection, another autoimmune disease, pregnancy or lactation was excluded. Clinical symptoms, serum thyroxine and TRAb, thyroid ultrasound, and orbital computed tomography formed the basis for the diagnoses. PBMCs were separated from roughly 10 ml of fresh peripheral blood using Ficoll-Paque density gradient centrifugation. Trizol reagent was used to extract total RNA, and RNA quality was then checked on an Agilent 2100 Bioanalyzer.

Amplification of TCR beta CDR3 regions was carried out from RNA transcripts. The first round of RT-PCR for the TCR CDR3 was performed with the HTBI primer set and the Qiagen OneStep RT-PCR kit. The libraries were constructed in a second round of multiplex PCR and then size-selected and purified. Sequencing of the libraries was done on an Illumina HiSeq2000 using paired-end 100 bp reads. Concerning the study's data processing: SOAPnuke was used to process the raw data, throwing out any read that contained adapters or uncalled bases, had a mean Phred below 15, or lacked an exact constant-primer or identifier match. COPE v1.2.5 was used to merge the high-quality paired reads, and each unique nucleotide sequence was defined as a clonotype. Clonotypes were aligned to IMGT TRBV, TRBD and TRBJ reference segments using MiTCR v1.1. The analysis was restricted to V-J combinations with a frequency above 0.0001, which together covered 99.2% of the repertoires. A TCS score was defined as the ratio of F50 (clonal expansion) to E x V (chaos), with BLOSUM62-based TCRdist applied between CDR3 peptides within each V-J. Welch's t-statistics and random forest reduced roughly 530 V-J features to under 15, which were used in a naive Bayes classifier (R e1071). TCRdb trimmed public reads at Q25 via fastp, called clones via MiXCR and kept in-frame beta chains. CDR3 protein sequences are deduplicated, and each keeps its most common genes and DNA. The V and J calls were not made by the authors but by TCRdb's processing. The table for this sample lists 400,000 to 600,000 distinct CDR3 sequences; about 16% of them were counted only once. The ten most abundant clones make up 25% to 30% of the sample.

Material: blood. Recombination connected TRBV25-1 to TRBJ2-1, with a tentative D gene TRBD2 over 7 matching bases. The TCR comes from a woman in her 30s with Graves' ophthalmopathy. The DNA sequence follows: TGTGCCAGCAGTGTCCGGGCAAAGGGGGGGATCTACAATGAGCAGTTCTTC. The encoded protein is CASSVRAKGGIYNEQFF. Here the CDR3 is joined to the reference TRBV25-1 and TRBJ2-1 genes, and the full variable domain is: EADIYQTPRYLVIGTGKKITLECSQTMGHDKMYWYQQDPGMELHLIHYSYGVNSTEKGDLSSESTVSRIRTEHFPLTLESARPSHTSQYLCASSVRAKGGIYNEQFFGPGTRLTVL.